Listed below are T cell receptor beta chains from one sample, sequenced in a study of T-cell memory formation after mild COVID-19. TCRdb reprocessed the 5' RACE reads via MiXCR and lists one record per CDR3 protein. The sample carries a few hundred thousand distinct CDR3 sequences, roughly 14% recorded once. Sequencing was carried out using PBMCs or a T cell subset sorted from them (not recorded which). The origin of the receptors is a man aged 18 to 30 who had mild COVID-19 (a few samples of this study predate the infection). Cell type and time point are not known. Both conserved end residues are part of each CDR3. A D gene is named only where the DNA matches it firmly. Some rows have no size entry. The others give once, few or many, or a class for an expanded clone.

j_call d_call v_call clone_size cdr3_aa cdr3_nt
TRBJ2-1 . TRBV5-1 . CASSLVASSNEQFF TGCGCCAGCAGCTTGGTAGCCAGCTCAAATGAGCAGTTCTTC
TRBJ1-4 TRBD1 TRBV7-3 few CASSLRQGATTNEKLFF TGTGCCAGCAGCTTGAGGCAGGGGGCTACAACTAATGAAAAACTGTTTTTT
TRBJ2-2 . TRBV5-1 many CASSWDPGGSTGELFF TGCGCCAGCAGTTGGGATCCGGGCGGTTCCACCGGGGAGCTGTTTTTT
TRBJ2-5 . TRBV27 few CASGLMVGGETQYF TGTGCCAGCGGACTTATGGTCGGCGGGGAGACCCAGTACTTC
TRBJ2-1 . TRBV2 . CASNPGDSEQFF TGTGCCAGCAATCCGGGGGATAGTGAGCAGTTCTTC
TRBJ2-3 TRBD2 TRBV5-1 many CASSSGLVTDTQYF TGCGCCAGCAGCTCCGGACTAGTTACAGATACGCAGTATTTT
TRBJ2-7 TRBD1 TRBV7-2 . CASSLGRGLYEQYF TGTGCCAGCAGCTTAGGCAGGGGGCTGTACGAGCAGTACTTC
TRBJ2-5 TRBD2 TRBV7-3 few CASSKAGTSGLETQYF TGTGCCAGCAGCAAAGCCGGTACTAGCGGGCTAGAGACCCAGTACTTC
TRBJ1-1 TRBD1 TRBV4-1 many CASSPGQANTEAFF TGCGCCAGCAGCCCGGGACAGGCGAACACTGAAGCTTTCTTT
TRBJ2-5 . TRBV5-1 few CASSYGERGGETQYF TGCGCCAGCAGCTACGGCGAGAGGGGAGGCGAGACCCAGTACTTC
TRBJ2-1 TRBD2 TRBV5-1 few CASSRALLASHNEQFF TGCGCCAGCAGCAGGGCGTTACTAGCGTCGCACAATGAGCAGTTCTTC
TRBJ2-3 TRBD2 TRBV4-3 . CASSQGAAGGVDTQYF TGCGCCAGCAGCCAAGGAGCAGCGGGGGGGGTAGATACGCAGTATTTT
TRBJ1-1 . TRBV7-2 . CASSPARANTEAFF TGTGCCAGCAGCCCCGCCAGGGCGAACACTGAAGCTTTCTTT
TRBJ1-2 TRBD1 TRBV7-2 . CASSLREGGEGYTF TGTGCCAGCAGCTTAAGGGAAGGGGGCGAGGGCTACACCTTC
TRBJ1-4 . TRBV6-5 few CATRRASGNEKLFF TGTGCCACAAGAAGGGCCTCCGGTAATGAAAAACTGTTTTTT
TRBJ2-5 TRBD2 TRBV20-1 few CSARVGLAGQETQYF TGCAGTGCTAGAGTAGGACTAGCGGGGCAAGAGACCCAGTACTTC
TRBJ2-7 . TRBV21-1 few CASSGQTGHF TGTGCCAGCAGCGGACAGACAGGGCACTTC
TRBJ1-1 . TRBV11-2 few CASSSGQTNTEAFF TGTGCCAGCTCAAGTGGGCAGACGAACACTGAAGCTTTCTTT
TRBJ1-2 . TRBV20-1 few CSARDAGAGYGYTF TGCAGTGCTAGAGATGCAGGGGCTGGTTATGGCTACACCTTC
TRBJ1-4 . TRBV12-3/TRBV12-4 few CASRTREGSEKLFF TGTGCCAGCAGAACCCGAGAGGGTAGCGAAAAACTGTTTTTT
TRBJ2-7 TRBD1 TRBV20-1 many CSAGRQGASYEQYF TGCAGTGCTGGAAGACAGGGAGCGTCCTACGAGCAGTACTTC
TRBJ1-1 TRBD1 TRBV5-1 few CASIDAGGNTEAFF TGCGCCAGCATCGATGCAGGGGGCAACACTGAAGCTTTCTTT
TRBJ1-2 TRBD1 TRBV6-4 few CARPWGQGLYDYGYTF TGTGCCCGACCCTGGGGACAGGGGTTGTACGACTATGGCTACACCTTC
TRBJ2-5 TRBD2 TRBV4-2 . CASSRNLAGGFSETQYF TGTGCCAGCAGCCGCAACCTAGCGGGGGGGTTTTCGGAGACCCAGTACTTC
TRBJ2-1 TRBD2 TRBV14 few CASSQAFRLAEQFF TGTGCCAGCAGCCAAGCATTCCGACTAGCGGAGCAGTTCTTC
TRBJ1-1 . TRBV6-5 few CASSYSWQGAEAFF TGTGCCAGCTCATACTCGTGGCAGGGAGCTGAAGCTTTCTTT
TRBJ2-3 . TRBV5-6 many CASSLGTVPDTQYF TGTGCCAGCAGCCTCGGGACTGTGCCAGATACGCAGTATTTT
TRBJ2-1 . TRBV28 many CASSFEESSYNEQFF TGTGCCAGCAGTTTCGAGGAGAGCTCCTACAATGAGCAGTTCTTC
TRBJ2-2 . TRBV20-1 . CSATGTLNTGELFF TGCAGTGCCACCGGGACTCTGAACACCGGGGAGCTGTTTTTT
TRBJ1-2 TRBD1 TRBV4-3 few CASSQVTGTANFYGYTF TGCGCCAGCAGCCAAGTGACCGGGACAGCGAATTTCTATGGCTACACCTTC
TRBJ1-5 . TRBV5-5 . CASSLIIGSNQPQHF TGTGCCAGCAGCTTAATCATCGGAAGCAATCAGCCCCAGCATTTT
TRBJ1-2 . TRBV7-2 . CASSLFGDSNYGYTF TGTGCCAGCAGCTTATTTGGGGATAGTAACTATGGCTACACCTTC
TRBJ1-1 . TRBV5-1 many CASSPDGNTEAFF TGCGCCAGCAGTCCGGACGGGAACACTGAAGCTTTCTTT
TRBJ2-3 . TRBV7-3 . CASSSASTGGGDTQYF TGTGCCAGCAGCTCTGCGAGCACCGGGGGTGGAGATACGCAGTATTTT
TRBJ1-2 . TRBV10-3 . CAIRGVTVGYTF TGTGCCATCAGGGGGGTAACAGTTGGCTACACCTTC
TRBJ1-1 . TRBV30 . CAWNPYEEAFF TGTGCCTGGAATCCGTATGAGGAAGCTTTCTTT
TRBJ1-4 . TRBV4-1 few CASSQEPGDNEKLFF TGCGCCAGCAGCCAAGAGCCAGGGGACAATGAAAAACTGTTTTTT
TRBJ1-1 . TRBV20-1 many CSASKGDTEAFF TGCAGTGCTAGCAAGGGGGACACTGAAGCTTTCTTT
TRBJ1-1 TRBD1 TRBV6-5 few CASSLRPGQGIEAFF TGTGCCAGCAGCCTCAGGCCCGGACAGGGGATTGAAGCTTTCTTT
TRBJ1-1 . TRBV6-1 . CASSDGRNTEAFF TGTGCCAGCAGTGATGGGCGGAACACTGAAGCTTTCTTT
TRBJ1-1 . TRBV4-2 many CASSHGGVSNTEAFF TGTGCCAGCAGCCATGGAGGGGTTAGTAACACTGAAGCTTTCTTT
TRBJ2-2 TRBD2 TRBV6-2/TRBV6-3 . CASSRLRGANGELFF TGTGCCAGCAGTCGTTTGCGGGGGGCGAACGGGGAGCTGTTTTTT
TRBJ1-1 TRBD1 TRBV5-5 . CASSFATGGTEAFF TGTGCCAGCAGCTTCGCTACAGGGGGCACTGAAGCTTTCTTT
TRBJ2-5 . TRBV4-1 many CASSQDFQTQYF TGCGCCAGCAGCCAAGATTTTCAGACCCAGTACTTC
TRBJ1-1 . TRBV6-6 . CASSYSTSATEAFF TGTGCCAGCAGTTACTCTACGTCGGCCACTGAAGCTTTCTTT
TRBJ1-5 . TRBV4-1 few CASSQTGGGQPQHF TGCGCCAGCAGCCAAACCGGAGGGGGACAGCCCCAGCATTTT
TRBJ1-5 . TRBV7-2 . CASSLVSSNQPQHF TGTGCCAGCAGCTTAGTAAGTAGCAATCAGCCCCAGCATTTT
TRBJ1-4 . TRBV4-2 . CASSQDRAGINEKLFF TGTGCCAGCAGCCAAGATCGGGCAGGAATTAATGAAAAACTGTTTTTT
TRBJ1-2 . TRBV7-2 many CASSLEGNGYTF TGTGCCAGCAGCTTAGAAGGGAACGGCTACACCTTC
TRBJ1-3 . TRBV20-1 few CSALPGTAGNTIYF TGCAGTGCTTTACCCGGGACTGCGGGAAACACCATATATTTT
TRBJ2-3 . TRBV20-1 few CSARDLGTQYF TGCAGTGCTAGAGATTTGGGTACGCAGTATTTT
TRBJ2-2 . TRBV5-1 . CASGERGIANTGELFF TGCGCCAGCGGAGAGCGAGGAATCGCGAACACCGGGGAGCTGTTTTTT
TRBJ2-2 TRBD1 TRBV7-9 . CASSLARGQGNTGELFF TGTGCCAGCAGCTTAGCGCGTGGACAGGGGAACACCGGGGAGCTGTTTTTT
TRBJ2-2 . TRBV5-6 . CASSLLTRRSDTGELFF TGTGCCAGCAGTCTATTGACGAGGCGCTCAGACACCGGGGAGCTGTTTTTT
TRBJ2-1 . TRBV20-1 once CSAPNFGVPWGQFF TGCAGTGCTCCGAATTTTGGGGTCCCGTGGGGGCAGTTCTTC
TRBJ1-4 TRBD1 TRBV6-2/TRBV6-3 . CASSHRLQGNRDWNEKLFF TGTGCCAGCAGTCACCGATTACAGGGGAACCGGGATTGGAATGAAAAACTGTTTTTT
TRBJ2-6 . TRBV2 . CASSVQLPGANVLTF TGTGCCAGCAGTGTACAGCTGCCCGGGGCCAACGTCCTGACTTTC
TRBJ1-2 . TRBV7-9 few CASSLQQGTYGYTF TGTGCCAGCAGCTTACAGCAGGGGACCTATGGCTACACCTTC
TRBJ1-2 TRBD1 TRBV11-2 few CASSLGTGSWGYTF TGTGCCAGCAGCCTCGGGACAGGGTCCTGGGGCTACACCTTC
TRBJ2-7 . TRBV9 . CASSVAPGLDEQYF TGTGCCAGCAGCGTAGCGCCGGGTTTGGACGAGCAGTACTTC